The rows below give T cell receptor beta chains drawn from one sample of a study of siplizumab effects on memory and regulatory T cells. Sequencing used immunoSEQ multiplex PCR; TCRdb keeps in-frame clones, though not all of them. The table has roughly 68,000 clones, approximately 87% seen once. Sequencing was done on a sample of memory CD4+ T cells sorted from blood. All receptors derive from a human donor in good health. Both conserved end residues are part of each CDR3. A D gene is named only where the DNA matches it firmly. The size entry is marked missing in some rows and otherwise reads once, few, many or a size class.

D	J	V	size	CDR3	DNA
TRBD1	TRBJ1-2	TRBV5-4	NA	CASSIPGQGASYGYTF	TGTGCCAGCAGCATACCGGGACAGGGGGCTTCGTATGGCTACACCTTC
NA	TRBJ2-1	TRBV5-6	NA	CASSSNAGYRNEQFF	TGTGCCAGCAGCTCAAACGCCGGGTATAGGAATGAGCAGTTCTTC
NA	TRBJ2-1	TRBV6-5	NA	CASSPLDSYNEQFF	TGTGCCAGCAGTCCCCTTGACTCCTACAATGAGCAGTTCTTC
TRBD1	TRBJ1-3	TRBV6-5	NA	CASSYSGGRSGNTIYF	TGTGCCAGCAGTTACTCAGGGGGCAGGTCTGGAAACACCATATATTTT
TRBD1	TRBJ1-2	TRBV5-1	NA	CASSLEGTGNYGYTF	TGCGCCAGCAGCTTGGAGGGGACAGGGAACTATGGCTACACCTTC
NA	TRBJ1-1	TRBV4-2	NA	CASSQRENTEAFF	TGTGCCAGCAGCCAACGGGAGAACACTGAAGCTTTCTTT
TRBD1	TRBJ1-3	TRBV18	NA	CASSPRPGTGTYSGNTIYF	TGTGCCAGCTCACCTCGCCCCGGGACAGGGACCTACTCTGGAAACACCATATATTTT
TRBD2	TRBJ2-3	TRBV6-1	NA	CASELAGAGADTQYF	TGTGCCAGCGAGTTAGCGGGAGCGGGAGCAGATACGCAGTATTTT
TRBD2	TRBJ2-7	TRBV6-5	NA	CASSYSGTSGSYEQYF	TGTGCCAGCAGTTACTCCGGGACTAGCGGGAGTTACGAGCAGTACTTC
TRBD2	TRBJ2-2	TRBV7-8	NA	CASSLANYGGATGELFF	TGTGCCAGCAGCTTAGCGAACTACGGGGGGGCCACCGGGGAGCTGTTTTTT
NA	TRBJ1-6	TRBV6-5	medium-sized	CATKQGLNSPLHF	TGTGCCACCAAACAGGGACTTAATTCACCCCTCCACTTT
NA	TRBJ2-3	TRBV5-4	NA	CASSLGQGQGTDTQYF	TGTGCCAGCAGCTTGGGGCAGGGCCAGGGCACAGATACGCAGTATTTT
NA	TRBJ2-6	TRBV30	NA	CAWRTAGANVLTF	TGTGCCTGGAGGACAGCTGGGGCCAACGTCCTGACTTTC
NA	TRBJ2-1	TRBV30	NA	CAWSWVAANSYNEQFF	TGTGCCTGGAGCTGGGTGGCGGCCAACTCCTACAATGAGCAGTTCTTC
TRBD1	TRBJ2-6	TRBV7-6	NA	CASSLGQGLSSGANVLTF	TGTGCCAGCAGCTTAGGACAGGGCCTTAGCTCTGGGGCCAACGTCCTGACTTTC